The T cell receptor beta chain described here comes from a study of blood T cells in healthy people across ages. This clonotype came up a few times. No antigen is known for it. Combining a sample-barcoded 5' primer with a J-beta primer mix, a second PCR ran for 7 to 11 cycles. Via MiXCR, TCRdb re-called the 5' RACE reads, giving one row per CDR3 protein. The sample yields around 1,800,000 distinct CDR3 sequences, about two fifths seen once. Trimming took 2 bases from V and 8 from J; bases not matched to a gene: 3. Germline V gene sequence: CDR1 SEHNR, CDR2 FQNEAQ (reference sequence). This CDR3 contains 13 residues. General observations from the study: Investigators viewed diversity estimates from one million T cells as underestimates, the study reported.

The receptor was isolated from a human donor in good health. The sample was blood. V usage is TRBV7-9 and J usage is TRBJ2-1, with 7 positions matching TRBD2. This CDR3 is CASSLTGGYEQFF. CDR3 sequence (DNA): TGTGCCAGCAGCTTAACCGGGGGGTATGAGCAGTTCTTC.